This T cell receptor (beta chain) was found in a study of T-cell reconstitution after alpha-beta-depleted transplantation in children. Points from the study as a whole: TCRbeta diversity was high at day 60 in some patients (a result of surviving recipient T cells and thymic progenitors).

Trimming removed 2 bases from V and 6 bases from J, with 11 bases in between. The CDR3 loop spans 13 amino acids. Looked up from germline, CDR1 is SGHVS and CDR2 is FNYEAQ. This sample's TCRbeta library carried unique molecular identifier barcodes. Each CDR3 protein is one row after TCRdb ran MiXCR on the PCR reads. The sample contains nearly 200,000 distinct CDR3 sequences, about 6% of which appear only once. This clonotype came up many times. Its antigen is unknown. This clonotype originated in a girl under three years old with combined immunodeficiency, due to receive a stem cell transplant. The rearrangement joins TRBV7-6 to TRBJ2-7; no definite D call. The sample here was PBMCs, taken before TCRalphabeta/CD19-depleted stem cell transplant. The CDR3 loop is CASSLSSTFEQYF. As DNA, the CDR3 is TGTGCCAGCAGCTTAAGCTCGACGTTCGAGCAGTACTTC.